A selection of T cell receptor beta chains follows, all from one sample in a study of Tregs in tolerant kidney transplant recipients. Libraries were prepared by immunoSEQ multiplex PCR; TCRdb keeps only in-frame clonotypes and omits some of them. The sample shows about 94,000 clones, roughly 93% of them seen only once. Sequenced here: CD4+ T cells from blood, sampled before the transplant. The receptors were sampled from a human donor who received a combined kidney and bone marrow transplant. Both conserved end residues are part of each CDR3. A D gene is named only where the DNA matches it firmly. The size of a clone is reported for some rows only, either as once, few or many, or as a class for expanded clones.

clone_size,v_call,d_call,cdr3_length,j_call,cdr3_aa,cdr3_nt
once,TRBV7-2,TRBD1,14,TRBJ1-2,CASSPGQGNYGYTF,TGTGCCAGCAGCCCCGGACAGGGGAACTATGGCTACACCTTC
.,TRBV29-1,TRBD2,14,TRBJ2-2,CSVGLAGVTGELFF,TGCAGCGTTGGACTAGCGGGGGTTACCGGGGAGCTGTTTTTT
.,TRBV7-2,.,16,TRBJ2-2,CASSLAGTRLTGELFF,TGTGCCAGCAGCTTAGCCGGGACTCGCCTGACCGGGGAGCTGTTTTTT
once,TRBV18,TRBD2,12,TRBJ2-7,CASSSGLYEQYF,TGTGCCAGCTCATCGGGACTATACGAGCAGTACTTC
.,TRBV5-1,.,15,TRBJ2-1,CASSYPGLSFNEQFF,TGCGCCAGCAGCTACCCGGGACTCTCGTTCAATGAGCAGTTCTTC
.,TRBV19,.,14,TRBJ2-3,CASSIRWTVSTQYF,TGTGCCAGTAGTATTCGCTGGACAGTTTCGACGCAGTATTTT
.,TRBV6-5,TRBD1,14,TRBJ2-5,CASSNQGAGETQYF,TGTGCCAGCAGTAACCAGGGGGCGGGGGAGACCCAGTACTTC
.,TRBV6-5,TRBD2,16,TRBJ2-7,CASSYSASGIYHEQYF,TGTGCCAGCAGTTACTCGGCTAGCGGGATTTACCACGAGCAGTACTTC
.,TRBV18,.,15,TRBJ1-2,CASSPGQLNSYGYTF,TGTGCCAGCTCACCTGGACAGCTTAACAGCTATGGCTACACCTTC
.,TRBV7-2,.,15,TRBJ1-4,CASSLLGGGYEKLFF,TGTGCCAGCAGCTTACTGGGGGGGGGATATGAAAAACTGTTTTTT
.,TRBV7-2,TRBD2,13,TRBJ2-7,CASSARLAGVWYF,TGTGCCAGCAGCGCCAGACTAGCGGGAGTTTGGTACTTC
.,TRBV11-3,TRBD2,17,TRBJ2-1,CASSLLWSGRADNEQFF,TGTGCCAGCAGCTTATTATGGAGCGGGAGGGCCGATAATGAGCAGTTCTTC
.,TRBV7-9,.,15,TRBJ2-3,CASSLWAGFTDTQYF,TGTGCCAGCAGCTTATGGGCGGGGTTCACAGATACGCAGTATTTT
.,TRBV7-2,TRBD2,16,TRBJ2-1,CASSFRPSGSYNEQFF,TGTGCCAGCAGCTTCCGTCCTAGCGGGTCTTACAATGAGCAGTTCTTC
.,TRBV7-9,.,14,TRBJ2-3,CASSSGRTRDTQYF,TGTGCCAGCAGTTCAGGACGGACTCGTGATACGCAGTATTTT
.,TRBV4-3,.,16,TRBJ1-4,CASSLREGRLGEKLFF,TGCGCCAGCAGCCTCCGGGAGGGGCGATTGGGGGAAAAACTGTTTTTT
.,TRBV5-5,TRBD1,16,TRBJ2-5,CASSPPPTGIGETQYF,TGTGCCAGCAGCCCTCCCCCGACAGGGATCGGGGAGACCCAGTACTTC
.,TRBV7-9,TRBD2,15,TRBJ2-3,CASSPWTSGTDTQYF,TGTGCCAGCAGCCCTTGGACTAGCGGCACAGATACGCAGTATTTT
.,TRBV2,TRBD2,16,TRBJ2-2,CASSTGLAGGPAGLFF,TGTGCCAGCAGTACGGGACTAGCGGGAGGCCCCGCTGGGCTGTTTTTT
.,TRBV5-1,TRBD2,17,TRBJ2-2,CASSILPREGNTGELFF,TGCGCCAGCAGCATTCTTCCGCGGGAGGGCAATACCGGGGAGCTGTTTTTT
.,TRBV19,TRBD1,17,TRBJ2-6,CASRPGQGSPGANVLTF,TGTGCCAGCCGACCGGGACAGGGAAGTCCTGGGGCCAACGTCCTGACTTTC
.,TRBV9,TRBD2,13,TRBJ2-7,CASSGAGAPEQYF,TGTGCCAGCAGCGGAGCGGGAGCCCCCGAGCAGTACTTC
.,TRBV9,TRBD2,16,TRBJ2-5,CASSVAAGGFYGTQYF,TGTGCCAGCAGCGTAGCAGCGGGAGGGTTTTATGGGACCCAGTACTTC
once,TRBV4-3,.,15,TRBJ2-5,CASSQDQRRQETQYF,TGCGCCAGCAGCCAAGATCAGCGTAGGCAAGAGACCCAGTACTTC
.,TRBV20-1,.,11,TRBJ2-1,CSALILPRQFF,TGCAGTGCCTTGATCCTTCCGAGGCAGTTCTTC
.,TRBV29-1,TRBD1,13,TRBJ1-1,CSVQGAMNTEAFF,TGCAGCGTTCAGGGGGCAATGAACACTGAAGCTTTCTTT
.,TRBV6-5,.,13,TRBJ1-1,CASSSSGVPEAFF,TGTGCCAGCAGTTCGTCAGGGGTACCTGAAGCTTTCTTT
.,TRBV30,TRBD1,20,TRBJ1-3,CAWRIMGRKTGTLTGNTIYF,TGTGCCTGGAGAATAATGGGCCGGAAGACAGGGACCTTAACTGGAAACACCATATATTTT
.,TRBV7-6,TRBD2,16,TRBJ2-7,CASSLRASGEWYEQYF,TGTGCCAGCAGCTTACGTGCTAGCGGGGAGTGGTACGAGCAGTACTTC
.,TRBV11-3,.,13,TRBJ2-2,CASSFSGSGELFF,TGTGCCAGCAGCTTTTCAGGGTCCGGGGAGCTGTTTTTT
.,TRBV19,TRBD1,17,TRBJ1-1,CASRELRGQGAGTEAFF,TGTGCCAGTAGGGAGCTTCGGGGACAGGGGGCGGGCACTGAAGCTTTCTTT
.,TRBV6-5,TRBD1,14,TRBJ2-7,CASSPRQGLYEQYF,TGTGCCAGCAGCCCCCGACAGGGTCTCTACGAGCAGTACTTC
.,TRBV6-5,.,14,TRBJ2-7,CASSYSQGPYEQYF,TGTGCCAGCAGTTACTCGCAGGGGCCCTACGAGCAGTACTTC
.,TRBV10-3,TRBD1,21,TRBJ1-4,CAIITVTRQGADSATNEKLFF,TGTGCCATCATTACTGTAACCCGACAGGGGGCGGACTCCGCAACTAATGAAAAACTGTTTTTT
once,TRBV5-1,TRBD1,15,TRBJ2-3,CASSFGTGGTDTQYF,TGCGCCAGCAGCTTCGGGACAGGAGGGACAGATACGCAGTATTTT
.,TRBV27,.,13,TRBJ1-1,CASSPIYDTEAFF,TGTGCCAGCAGTCCAATCTACGACACTGAAGCTTTCTTT
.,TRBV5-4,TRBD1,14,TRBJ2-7,CASSRTGSRYEQYF,TGTGCCAGCAGCCGGACAGGGAGCAGGTACGAGCAGTACTTC
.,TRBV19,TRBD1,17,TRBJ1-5,CASSMKYRGFSNQPQHF,TGTGCCAGTAGTATGAAATACAGGGGATTTAGCAATCAGCCCCAGCATTTT
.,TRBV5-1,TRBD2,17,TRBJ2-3,CASSLGGTSGSTDTQYF,TGCGCCAGCAGCCTGGGGGGGACTAGCGGGAGCACAGATACGCAGTATTTT
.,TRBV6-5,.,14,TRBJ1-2,CASSYSRSGYGYTF,TGTGCCAGCAGTTACAGTCGGAGTGGCTATGGCTACACCTTC
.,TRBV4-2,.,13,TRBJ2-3,CASSQGGLDTQYF,TGTGCCAGCAGCCAAGGAGGTTTAGATACGCAGTATTTT
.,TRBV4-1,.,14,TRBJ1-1,CASSQGPVNTEAFF,TGCGCCAGCAGCCAGGGCCCAGTGAACACTGAAGCTTTCTTT
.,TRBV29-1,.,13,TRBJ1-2,CSVGVEGLYGYTF,TGCAGCGTTGGCGTCGAGGGACTCTATGGCTACACCTTC
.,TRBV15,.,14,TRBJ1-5,CATGLLGRGQPQHF,TGTGCCACCGGCCTTCTGGGAAGGGGTCAGCCCCAGCATTTT
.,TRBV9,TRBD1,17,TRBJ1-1,CASSVGWTGGFTTEAFF,TGTGCCAGCAGCGTAGGTTGGACAGGGGGTTTCACCACTGAAGCTTTCTTT
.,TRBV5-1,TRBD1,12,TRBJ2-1,CASSRQGSEQFF,TGCGCCAGCAGCCGACAGGGCTCTGAGCAGTTCTTC
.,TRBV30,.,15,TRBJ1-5,CAWSGGAAQNQPQHF,TGTGCCTGGAGTGGCGGGGCAGCCCAAAATCAGCCCCAGCATTTT
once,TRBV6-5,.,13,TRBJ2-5,CASSYRGQETQYF,TGTGCCAGCAGTTACAGGGGGCAAGAGACCCAGTACTTC
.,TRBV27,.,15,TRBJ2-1,CASSSQGDIYNEQFF,TGTGCCAGCAGTTCACAGGGTGACATCTACAATGAGCAGTTCTTC
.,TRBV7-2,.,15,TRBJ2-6,CASSLPRRGANVLTF,TGTGCCAGCAGCTTACCTAGGCGTGGGGCCAACGTCCTGACTTTC
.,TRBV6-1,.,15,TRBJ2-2,CASSLGTRNTGELFF,TGTGCCAGCAGCTTAGGGACTCGGAACACCGGGGAGCTGTTTTTT
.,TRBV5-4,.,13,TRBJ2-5,CASSLDIQETQYF,TGTGCCAGCAGCTTGGACATCCAAGAGACCCAGTACTTC
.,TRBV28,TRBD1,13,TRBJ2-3,CASTPRGPDTQYF,TGTGCCAGCACCCCTAGGGGGCCAGATACGCAGTATTTT
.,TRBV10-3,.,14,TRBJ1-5,CAISPGRTNQPQHF,TGTGCCATCAGTCCTGGACGGACTAATCAGCCCCAGCATTTT
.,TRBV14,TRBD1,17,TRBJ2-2,CASSHKYRDRDTGELFF,TGTGCCAGCAGCCACAAATACCGGGACAGAGACACCGGGGAGCTGTTTTTT
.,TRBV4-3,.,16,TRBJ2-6,CASSQGWEAGANVLTF,TGCGCCAGCAGCCAAGGTTGGGAGGCCGGGGCCAACGTCCTGACTTTC
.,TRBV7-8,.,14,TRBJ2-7,CASSQVQNFYEQYF,TGTGCCAGCAGCCAGGTTCAGAATTTCTACGAGCAGTACTTC
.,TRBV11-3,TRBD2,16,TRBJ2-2,CASSLGLAGEPGELFF,TGTGCCAGCAGCTTAGGGCTAGCGGGAGAACCCGGGGAGCTGTTTTTT